This T cell receptor beta chain was found in a study of control samples from healthy donors and cancer patients. The V gene lost 1 base and the J gene lost 0 bases, with 10 bases spanning the gap. Germline CDR1 reads LNHNV; CDR2 reads YYDKDF (reference sequence). CDR3 size: 16 residues. Profiling relied on immunoSEQ multiplex PCR, and the TCRdb table lists in-frame clones only, not all of them. This sample carries about 150,000 clones, 93% of them seen once, and the ten largest clones take about 2.4%. The receptor was derived from a middle-aged man in good health. Sequences were obtained from blood. The chain recombines TRBV15 with TRBJ1-3; no clear D. The CDR3 coding sequence is TGTGCCACCAGCAGAGGACGGAGTGACTCTGGAAACACCATATATTTT. Translation: CATSRGRSDSGNTIYF.